The 21 T cell receptor beta chains presented below share a single source sample, sequenced in a study of PD-1 blockade in classical Hodgkin lymphoma. Every patient experienced relapse after autologous stem cell transplantation, and brentuximab vedotin exposure varied. Magnetic negative selection was used to purify CD4+ T cells from thawed PBMCs. The repertoire was sequenced with immunoSEQ multiplex PCR; TCRdb's copy has only in-frame clones and lacks some. The data contain about 16,000 clones, approximately 86% of them singletons. The specimen was CD4+ T cells from blood, collected at baseline. The origin of the receptors is a human donor with classical Hodgkin lymphoma.

This clone occurred a few times. V is TRBV27 and J is TRBJ1-1; D is unclear. Germline CDR1 and CDR2: MNHEY and SMNVEV (reference sequence). Trimming removed 2 bases at V and 6 bases at J, with 10 bases between. The CDR3 is 13 amino acids. CDR3 amino acids: CASSLLGKAEAFF. Written as DNA, the CDR3 is TGTGCCAGCAGTTTACTCGGGAAGGCTGAAGCTTTCTTT.

This chain joins TRBV6-5 and TRBJ2-1; possible D gene TRBD1, 6 bases. Germline V gene sequence: CDR1 MNHEY, CDR2 SVGAGI. V was shortened by 5 bases and J by 10 bases, with 21 bases between the two germline ends. This CDR3 region has 15 residues. The CDR3, as DNA: TGTGCCAGCAGTGTCTCCGGGACACCCCGGAGGGAGCAGTTCTTC. Translating it yields CASSVSGTPRREQFF.

The chain joins TRBV6-1 to TRBJ2-1; 10 bases match TRBD2. CDR1 is MNHNS, CDR2 SASEGT, per germline. V was pared by 3 bases and J by 7 bases, with 6 bases of the junction left unmatched. The CDR3 is 15 amino acids. CDR3 region: CASSDPFSGRNEQFF. In nucleotides, the CDR3 is TGTGCCAGCAGTGACCCGTTTAGCGGGAGGAATGAGCAGTTCTTC.

V gene TRBV18 combines with J gene TRBJ1-1; D is undetermined. This CDR3 is built from 16 residues. In germline, CDR1 is KGHSH, CDR2 LQKENI. Deletions cut 4 bases from V and 6 bases from J, with 21 bases between. The CDR3 sequence: CASSLGSFPIVAEAFF. CDR3 nucleotide sequence: TGTGCCAGCTCACTTGGTTCGTTCCCTATTGTCGCTGAAGCTTTCTTT.

The gene calls are TRBV2 and TRBJ2-7; D gene ambiguous. Germline values: CDR1 SNHLY, CDR2 FYNNEI. Between the trimmed V and J ends, which lost 7 bases and 7 bases, there was a span of 20 bases. The CDR3 has 14 amino acids. The CDR3 is CASNPVKSAGEQYF. Written as DNA, the CDR3 is TGTGCCAGCAATCCCGTTAAATCGGCTGGTGAGCAGTACTTC.

The CDR3 coding sequence is TGCAGCGTTCGGGGGAGGATATCCTACGAGCAGTACTTC. Its translation: CSVRGRISYEQYF. The rearrangement joins TRBV29-1 to TRBJ2-7; possible D gene TRBD2, 6 bases. The V gene lost 5 bases and the J gene lost 1 base, with 12 bases spanning the gap. This CDR3 is built from 13 residues. The germline CDR1 and CDR2 sequences are SQVTM and ANQGSEA.

The chain couples TRBV28 to TRBJ2-5; 7 nucleotides match TRBD2. This CDR3 has 15 residues. Germline CDR1 reads MDHEN; CDR2 reads SYDVKM. V was clipped by 6 bases and J by 5 bases; unmatched bases: 12. The CDR3 protein is CASREAAGAPETQYF. CDR3 nucleotides: TGTGCCAGCAGGGAAGCGGCGGGAGCCCCGGAGACCCAGTACTTC.

The table lists this clone with a few counts. CDR3 loop: CASSYQRQFEAFF. The CDR3 DNA follows: TGTGCCAGCAGCTACCAGAGACAGTTTGAAGCTTTCTTT. The chain combines TRBV11-1 with TRBJ1-1; D may be TRBD1 (5 bases). V shed 4 bases and J shed 7 bases, with 13 bases lying between them. CDR3 length: 13 amino acids. The germline V gene has CDR1 SGHAT and CDR2 FQDESV (reference sequence).

The V call is TRBV5-5, the J call TRBJ2-3, with TRBD2 as a possible D gene (5 bases). This CDR3 contains 16 residues. With 2 bases removed from V and 2 bases from J, the gap between germline ends came to 15 bases. CDR1 and CDR2 from the germline V gene are SGHKS and YYEKEE (reference sequence). The CDR3 DNA is TGTGCCAGCAGCTTCGGACTTTCCCTAGACACAGATACGCAGTATTTT. It codes for CASSFGLSLDTDTQYF.

The rearrangement uses TRBV11-3 and TRBJ2-1, with 8 bases matching TRBD1. From germline, CDR1 is SGHNT and CDR2 YENEEA. This CDR3 is 14 amino acids long. Trimming cost V 6 bases and J 4 bases; bases outside gene matches: 5. CDR3 amino acids: CASSDGTGYNEQFF. CDR3 DNA: TGTGCCAGCAGTGACGGGACAGGTTACAATGAGCAGTTCTTC.

V usage is TRBV9 and J usage is TRBJ2-1; 8 bases align to TRBD1. After removal of 4 bases from V and 4 bases from J, the junction contained 7 bases not matched to a gene. This CDR3 is 15 amino acids long. The germline CDR1 and CDR2 sequences are SGDLS and YYNGEE. The CDR3 reads CASSPRQGPYNEQFF. For the CDR3, the DNA is TGTGCCAGCAGCCCCCGACAGGGGCCTTACAATGAGCAGTTCTTC. The entire variable domain, with the rest obtained from reference TRBV9 and TRBJ2-1, is as follows: DSGVTQTPKHLITATGQRVTLRCSPRSGDLSVYWYQQSLDQGLQFLIQYYNGEERAKGNILERFSAQQFPDLHSELNLSSLELGDSALYFCASSPRQGPYNEQFFGPGTRLTVL.

The chain joins TRBV28 to TRBJ2-7; tentative D call: TRBD2 (6 bases). Germline CDR1 reads MDHEN; CDR2 reads SYDVKM. V shed 4 bases and J shed 4 bases, with 14 bases lying between them. The length of the CDR3 is 14 residues. The CDR3 loop reads CASSSTSSGYEQYF. The CDR3 nucleotides read TGTGCCAGCAGTTCTACTAGCTCCGGGTACGAGCAGTACTTC.

The V and J genes are TRBV5-1 and TRBJ2-1; no clear D gene. Germline CDR1 and CDR2: SGHRS and YFSETQ. The CDR3 sequence is 14 residues long. Trimming pared 0 bases from V and 6 bases from J, leaving 10 bases between. The CDR3 protein is CASSLDWASNEQFF. CDR3 DNA: TGCGCCAGCAGCTTGGACTGGGCCAGCAATGAGCAGTTCTTC.

This clone appeared once. The genes are TRBV28 and TRBJ1-5, with no clear D. Looked up from germline, CDR1 is MDHEN and CDR2 is SYDVKM. Trimming cost V 6 bases and J 10 bases, with 19 bases left between them. The CDR3 spans 14 residues. The DNA of the CDR3 is TGTGCCAGCAGAAAGGTTCTTCCAAGCTTCCCCCAGCATTTT. Translation gives CASRKVLPSFPQHF.

The chain employs TRBV5-1 and TRBJ2-1, with 7 bases fitting TRBD1. Germline CDR1 SGHRS, CDR2 YFSETQ. J lost 8 bases, V lost 5 bases, and 13 bases had no gene match. CDR3 length equals 15 residues. CDR3 bases: TGCGCCAGCAGTTATGGACAGGTACTTTTGGATGAGCAGTTCTTC. This gives the protein CASSYGQVLLDEQFF.

The chain combines TRBV7-6 with TRBJ2-7, with a tentative D call TRBD2 (6 bases). V was pared by 3 bases and J by 6 bases, with 21 bases between. This CDR3 comprises 16 residues. In germline, CDR1 is SGHVS, CDR2 FNYEAQ. CDR3 DNA: TGTGCCAGCAGCTTTTCGGGGGACGGGACCCCTCTCGAGCAGTACTTC. Its translation is CASSFSGDGTPLEQYF.

The chain couples TRBV19 to TRBJ1-1; D is possibly TRBD1 (5 bases). This CDR3 is 16 amino acids long. V lost 5 bases and J 0 bases, leaving 16 bases between the germline ends. Germline V gene data show CDR1 as LNHDA and CDR2 as SQIVND (reference sequence). The CDR3 coding sequence is TGTGCCAGTAGTTCCCCGCGACAGCCCATGAACACTGAAGCTTTCTTT. Protein: CASSSPRQPMNTEAFF.

The rearrangement links TRBV7-3 to TRBJ2-1, with D perhaps TRBD1 or TRBD2 (5 bases each). V gave up 3 bases and J gave up 2 bases, with 8 bases separating them. The CDR3 runs 14 residues. The germline V gene has CDR1 SGHTA and CDR2 FQGTGA. The CDR3 protein is CASSLRGTYNEQFF. The CDR3 nucleotides are TGTGCCAGCAGCTTGAGGGGAACCTACAATGAGCAGTTCTTC.

This sequence joins TRBV18 and TRBJ2-1, with TRBD1 matching over 9 bases. V shed 3 bases and J 9 bases; nucleotides not matched to a gene: 24. The V gene's germline CDR1 is KGHSH and CDR2 LQKENI. This CDR3 has 20 amino acids. CDR3 nucleotide sequence: TGTGCCAGCTCACCGGGGACAGGGCGGTTGTTTCAGAAACGAAACGGTGAGCAGTTCTTC. This codes for CASSPGTGRLFQKRNGEQFF.

The chain joins TRBV25-1 to TRBJ2-3, with a possible D match to TRBD1 (6 bases). CDR3 length: 15 residues. Trimming took 7 bases from V and 2 from J, leaving 16 bases between them. Germline values: CDR1 MGHDK, CDR2 SYGVNS. CDR3 in amino acids: CASTDTGSHTDTQYF. For the CDR3, the DNA is TGTGCCAGCACCGATACAGGGTCCCACACAGATACGCAGTATTTT.

CDR3 coding DNA: TGTGCCACCAGAGGCAGGGGGCATGGCTACACCTTC. It specifies CATRGRGHGYTF. The chain joins TRBV6-5 to TRBJ1-2; 8 nucleotides align to TRBD1. The CDR3 runs to 12 residues. From germline, CDR1 is MNHEY and CDR2 SVGAGI. Losses at the gene ends were 10 bases for V and 6 bases for J; bases not matched to a gene: 7.